The 11 T cell receptor beta chains reported below all come from one sample, sequenced in a study of CD8+CD57+ T cells in acquired aplastic anemia. The study profiled TCR beta VDJ and CDR3 using genomic DNA as template. MiXCR, applied by TCRdb to the reads, yields one record per CDR3 protein. The sample consists of hundreds of thousands of distinct CDR3 sequences, 60% to 80% of them appearing once. The sequenced material came from sorted CD4+, CD8+, or CD8+CD57+ T cells (not recorded which) from PBMCs. All receptors derive from a human donor in good health, serving as a control.

The CDR3 DNA is TGTGCCACCAGCAGAGCAGGGAGCGGCACTGAAGCTTTCTTT. Its protein product is CATSRAGSGTEAFF. This chain joins TRBV15 and TRBJ1-1; D perhaps matches TRBD1 (5 bases). V was cut by 1 base and J by 4 bases, with 10 bases left in between. Per the germline V gene, CDR1 is LNHNV and CDR2 is YYDKDF (reference sequence). This CDR3 contains 14 residues.

Turning to this clonotype: The junction departs from germline at one end; a sequencing error may be responsible. This chain links TRBV7-6 with TRBJ1-2; D remains unclear. Germline values: CDR1 SGHVS, CDR2 FNYEAQ. The length of the CDR3 is 14 residues. The CDR3 reads CARSFTGALYGYTF. As DNA, the CDR3 is TGTGCCAGAAGCTTCACCGGCGCATTGTATGGCTACACCTTC.

This chain connects TRBV5-6 to TRBJ1-5, with D maybe TRBD1 (5 bases). Germline lookup yields CDR1 SGHDT and CDR2 YYEEEE. CDR3 size: 14 residues. Trimming took off 4 bases at V and 5 bases at J, with 13 bases between the two ends. The CDR3 DNA is TGTGCCAGCAGCCAATCGGGACGGGATCAGCCCCAGCATTTT. This codes for CASSQSGRDQPQHF. Looking up the rest from reference TRBV5-6 and TRBJ1-5 gives the full variable domain: DAGVTQSPTHLIKTRGQQVTLRCSPKSGHDTVSWYQQALGQGPQFIFQYYEEEERQRGNFPDRFSGHQFPNYSSELNVNALLLGDSALYLCASSQSGRDQPQHFGDGTRLSIL.

The chain couples TRBV7-8 to TRBJ1-1; D is ambiguous. The CDR3 length is 14 residues. The V end was cut by 3 bases, the J end by 13 bases, with 21 bases between. Germline CDR1 reads SGHVS; CDR2 reads FQNEAQ. The CDR3, as DNA: TGTGCCAGCAGCTTCAGCCGCACGAACACTCAGGATTTCTTT. It yields the protein CASSFSRTNTQDFF.

The chain employs TRBV12-3 or TRBV12-4 and TRBJ2-7; TRBD1 aligns across 7 bases. The CDR3 runs 15 residues. V lost 6 bases to trimming and J lost 2 bases; unmatched junction nucleotides: 10. The CDR3 reads CASSSGTGQAYEQYF. The CDR3 DNA reads as TGTGCCAGCAGCTCAGGAACAGGACAGGCCTACGAGCAGTACTTC.

Concerning this clonotype: The missing conserved phenylalanine or tryptophan at the end of this CDR3 makes a read error likely. The V and J genes are TRBV2 and TRBJ1-1, with D hard to call. CDR1 is SNHLY, CDR2 FYNNEI, per germline. V was clipped by 6 bases and J by 6 bases, with 14 bases between them. The CDR3 loop spans 13 amino acids. In DNA form, the CDR3 reads TGTGCCAGCAGCTTGGCAAGTGGGGCTGAAGCTTTCTTG. This gives the protein CASSLASGAEAFL.

The chain carries TRBV20-1 and TRBJ2-7; 8 positions match TRBD1. The CDR3 loop spans 15 amino acids. Germline values: CDR1 DFQATT, CDR2 SNEGSKA (reference sequence). The CDR3 here is CSAPPSQQGGDEQYF. As DNA, the CDR3 is TGCAGCGCTCCACCATCCCAACAGGGGGGCGACGAGCAGTACTTC.

The J gene is TRBJ1-1, the V gene TRBV12-3 or TRBV12-4; 7 nucleotides match TRBD1. The CDR3 runs to 13 residues. J gave up 4 bases and V 7 bases, and 6 bases lay outside the gene matches. CDR3 DNA: TGTGCCAGCACCACGACAGGGACCACTGAAGCTTTCTTT. Its translation is CASTTTGTTEAFF.

The V call is TRBV20-1, the J call TRBJ1-6; TRBD1 matches at 7 bases. The germline CDR1 and CDR2 sequences are DFQATT and SNEGSKA (reference sequence). This CDR3 comprises 14 residues. CDR3 DNA sequence: TGCAGCGCTGAACAGGGGCTAAAACAGTCACCCCTCCACTTT. Translating it yields CSAEQGLKQSPLHF.

The J gene is TRBJ2-1, the V gene TRBV29-1; 7 bases align to TRBD1. Germline assignment: CDR1 SQVTM and CDR2 ANQGSEA. The CDR3 runs to 15 residues. The junction had 9 bases not matched to a gene; V was cut back by 3 bases and J by 4 bases. The CDR3 DNA is TGCAGCGTTGAGCCGACAGGGCGATGGTACAATGAGCAGTTCTTC. Residues: CSVEPTGRWYNEQFF.

The chain links TRBV7-8 to TRBJ1-2, with unresolved D. Trimming pared 6 bases from V and 6 bases from J, leaving 11 bases between. This CDR3 spans 12 amino acids. Germline loops: CDR1 SGHVS, CDR2 FQNEAQ. The CDR3 DNA is TGTGCCAGCAGTCAAGGTGGTGATGGCTACACCTTC. Translating it yields CASSQGGDGYTF.